This T cell receptor (beta chain) was identified during a study of blood T cell repertoires in COVID-19. Overall study: Sites in the United States, Italy and Spain provided acute and convalescent COVID-19 samples.

The J segment lost 1 base and the V segment lost 3 bases, leaving 1 base of the junction unmatched. The V gene's germline CDR1 is KGHSH and CDR2 LQKENI. The CDR3 runs to 14 residues. Original analysis: Amplification of reference gene primers was used by the study to estimate nucleated cell counts. TCRdb keeps only in-frame clones here, not all; method: immunoSEQ multiplex PCR. For V, J and clone size, that table is used; D and trimming come from the DNA. Seen here are about half a million clones, 75% to 90% observed once, and the top ten hold about 3.2%. This receptor was taken from a human donor in a cohort sampled during active COVID-19. The source material was peripheral blood. V usage is TRBV18 and J usage is TRBJ1-1; 8 bases line up with TRBD1. In DNA, the CDR3 is TGTGCCAGCTCACCGACAGGGGAGAACACTGAAGCTTTCTTT. Translation: CASSPTGENTEAFF. The complete variable domain, with remaining parts taken from reference TRBV18 and TRBJ1-1, reads NAGVMQNPRHLVRRRGQEARLRCSPMKGHSHVYWYRQLPEEGLKFMVYLQKENIIDESGMPKERFSAEFPKEGPSILRIQQVVRGDSAAYFCASSPTGENTEAFFGQGTRLTVV.